These 27 T cell receptor beta chains originate from one sample sequenced in a study of HIV-infected patients and healthy controls. Whole blood was used without fractionation, so all unsorted peripheral T cells were included. Alpha and beta constant-region primers primed reverse transcription of 400 to 650 ng RNA. Using multiplexing indices, alpha and beta chain libraries were generated apart by chain-specific third strand synthesis. TCRdb independently ran MiXCR on the 5' RACE reads; one entry per CDR3 protein. This sample carries 15,000 to 20,000 distinct CDR3 sequences, more than 9% of them seen once, and the ten largest clones take over 8.5%. Sequencing used blood. The receptors were gathered from an adult in good health.

This clonotype was seen repeatedly, ten times or more. The chain links TRBV19 to TRBJ1-5; 8 bases align to TRBD1. CDR3 length: 14 amino acids. V dropped 10 bases and J dropped 3; count of bases not matched to a gene: 8. The germline CDR1 and CDR2 sequences are LNHDA and SQIVND (reference sequence). The CDR3 nucleotides read TGTGCCACTCAGGGACAGGCGATCAATCAGCCCCAGCATTTT. Encoded protein: CATQGQAINQPQHF.

This chain connects TRBV29-1 to TRBJ2-1; 10 nucleotides line up with TRBD2. The CDR3 covers 14 residues. Trimming removed 1 base from V and 7 bases from J; junction bases left unmatched: 4. Germline-derived CDR1 and CDR2 are SQVTM and ANQGSEA. CDR3 DNA: TGCAGCGTTGAAGGGCTAGCGGGGGAGAATGAGCAGTTCTTC. It specifies CSVEGLAGENEQFF.

The table lists this clonotype with a few counts. The V call is TRBV12-3 or TRBV12-4, the J call TRBJ1-1, with D unclear. This CDR3 has 15 residues. V dropped 4 bases and J dropped 1 base, with 13 bases sitting between them. The CDR3 loop reads CASSWAGEENTEAFF. The CDR3 bases are TGTGCCAGCAGTTGGGCGGGTGAAGAGAACACTGAAGCTTTCTTT.

J is TRBJ1-5 and V is TRBV29-1, with a weak D call TRBD1 (5 bases). Germline V gives CDR1 SQVTM, CDR2 ANQGSEA. V dropped 6 bases and J dropped 7 bases, with 16 bases sitting between them. There are 13 residues in the CDR3. The CDR3 region is CSVESGTGQPQHF. The DNA for the CDR3 is TGCAGCGTCGAAAGCGGGACCGGGCAGCCCCAGCATTTT.

This clonotype occurred many times. The V and J genes are TRBV29-1 and TRBJ2-7, with D perhaps given as TRBD1 or TRBD2 (5 bases each). Germline V gives CDR1 SQVTM, CDR2 ANQGSEA. The ends were cut back, 3 bases at V and 4 bases at J, with 10 bases in the middle. CDR3 length equals 12 residues. In DNA form, the CDR3 reads TGCAGCGTTGATCATGGGGGATACGAGCAGTACTTC. The encoded protein is CSVDHGGYEQYF.

This clonotype has ten or more counts. The rearrangement joins TRBV12-3 or TRBV12-4 to TRBJ1-6, with D possibly TRBD1 on 6 matching bases. The CDR3 is 13 residues long. Deletions cut 5 bases from V and 10 bases from J, with 12 bases between. CDR3 loop: CASSKTGRSPLHF. The DNA of the CDR3 is TGTGCCAGCAGTAAGACAGGCCGGTCACCCCTCCACTTT.

This clonotype was seen many times. This chain uses TRBV9 with TRBJ2-3; TRBD1 might be the D (7 bases). CDR3 length: 14 residues. The V gene's germline CDR1 is SGDLS and CDR2 YYNGEE. Between the trimmed V and J ends, which lost 6 bases and 3 bases, there was a span of 14 bases. In DNA form, the CDR3 reads TGTGCCAGCACCCAGTCAGGGGGGACAGATACGCAGTATTTT. Translated, it gives CASTQSGGTDTQYF.

This clonotype was observed at least ten times. This chain joins TRBV7-8 and TRBJ2-2; D not resolved. Trimming removed 7 bases at V and 0 bases at J, with 15 bases between. The germline V gene encodes CDR1 SGHVS and CDR2 FQNEAQ. The CDR3 has 16 residues. The CDR3: CASIAVGRSNTGELFF. In DNA form, the CDR3 reads TGTGCCAGCATCGCGGTAGGCAGGTCGAACACCGGGGAGCTGTTTTTT.

This clonotype was picked up many times. This chain joins TRBV29-1 and TRBJ2-3; D gene unclear. CDR1 is SQVTM, CDR2 ANQGSEA, per germline. With 2 bases removed from V and 2 bases from J, the gap between germline ends came to 2 bases. The CDR3 consists of 11 residues. The DNA of the CDR3 is TGCAGCGTTGAAATCACAGATACGCAGTATTTT. As protein: CSVEITDTQYF.

The chain employs TRBV5-1 and TRBJ1-4; D is unclear. Trimming took off 5 bases at V and 0 bases at J, with 14 bases between the two ends. Germline loops: CDR1 SGHRS, CDR2 YFSETQ. CDR3 size: 16 residues. CDR3 DNA sequence: TGCGCCAGCAGACGCTCAGGTCCCGCAACTAATGAAAAACTGTTTTTT. This sequence encodes CASRRSGPATNEKLFF. Using reference TRBV5-1 and TRBJ1-4 for the parts outside the CDR3, the full variable domain is KAGVTQTPRYLIKTRGQQVTLSCSPISGHRSVSWYQQTPGQGLQFLFEYFSETQRNKGNFPGRFSGRQFSNSRSEMNVSTLELGDSALYLCASRRSGPATNEKLFFGSGTQLSVL.

This clonotype appeared many times. This rearrangement joins TRBV6-2 or TRBV6-3 to TRBJ2-7; TRBD1 agrees at 7 bases. CDR1 MNHEY and CDR2 SVGEGT come from the germline V gene. The CDR3 is made up of 14 amino acids. The junction had 5 bases not matched to a gene; V was cut back by 6 bases and J by 0 bases. The CDR3 nucleotides read TGTGCCAGCAGACCCGGGACAGTCTCCTACGAGCAGTACTTC. It specifies CASRPGTVSYEQYF.

This clonotype was found a few times. V and J are TRBV28 and TRBJ2-3; possibly TRBD2 for D (6 bases). The CDR3 runs to 14 residues. The ends were cut back, 2 bases at V and 3 bases at J, with 9 bases in the middle. Germline V CDR1 and CDR2: MDHEN, SYDVKM. This CDR3 reads CASSLGTGTDTQYF. As DNA, the CDR3 is TGTGCCAGCAGTTTAGGGACTGGTACAGATACGCAGTATTTT.

The chain uses TRBV2 and TRBJ2-1; 9 bases match TRBD1. Trimming removed 6 bases from V and 5 bases from J; junction bases left unmatched: 5. The CDR3 consists of 14 residues. Germline V CDR1 and CDR2: SNHLY, FYNNEI. DNA of the CDR3: TGTGCCAGCAGAGGACAGGGGCTGAACAATGAGCAGTTCTTC. This gives the protein CASRGQGLNNEQFF.

V usage is TRBV28 and J usage is TRBJ1-5; no clear D gene. Germline V gives CDR1 MDHEN, CDR2 SYDVKM. V was shortened by 3 bases and J by 7 bases, with 13 bases between the two germline ends. The CDR3 totals 14 residues. CDR3 region: CASSLPILGQPQHF. Written as DNA, the CDR3 is TGTGCCAGCAGTTTGCCCATCCTAGGGCAGCCCCAGCATTTT.

Only a few counts were recorded for this clonotype. The chain joins TRBV6-2 or TRBV6-3 to TRBJ1-5; D possibly corresponds to TRBD1 (6 bases). Per germline, CDR1 MNHEY and CDR2 SVGEGT. Trimming pared 5 bases from V and 7 bases from J, leaving 15 bases between. This CDR3 comprises 14 residues. The CDR3 loop reads CASSKPGTWQPQHF. CDR3 DNA sequence: TGTGCCAGCAGTAAGCCCGGGACATGGCAGCCCCAGCATTTT.

By share of the sample, this clonotype is medium-sized (0.01 to 0.1%). The V gene is TRBV6-2 or TRBV6-3, the J gene TRBJ1-1, with TRBD1 as a possible D gene (5 bases). Germline CDR1 MNHEY, CDR2 SVGEGT. CDR3 size: 13 residues. Trimming left V 4 bases short and J 2 bases short, with 8 bases between. The DNA for the CDR3 is TGTGCCAGCAGTTTACGGGACAACACTGAAGCTTTCTTT. This translates into CASSLRDNTEAFF.

This chain connects TRBV6-5 to TRBJ1-1; the D is unclear. V lost 6 bases and J lost 3, with 11 bases in between. This CDR3 region has 13 residues. CDR1 and CDR2 (germline): MNHEY, SVGAGI. The CDR3 nucleotides are TGTGCCAGCAGGCGACCCTCTTACACTGAAGCTTTCTTT. As protein: CASRRPSYTEAFF.

This clonotype was observed many times. The chain has TRBV5-6 and TRBJ1-3, with D perhaps matching TRBD1 (6 bases). V lost 3 bases, J lost 4 bases, and 14 bases lay in between. This CDR3 comprises 15 residues. CDR1 and CDR2 from the germline V gene are SGHDT and YYEEEE. This CDR3 reads CASSSGDTSGNTIYF. The CDR3 region has the DNA TGTGCCAGCAGCTCAGGGGATACGAGCGGAAACACCATATATTTT.

This clonotype is classed as medium-sized (0.01 to 0.1%). V gene TRBV5-1 combines with J gene TRBJ1-2; D is undetermined. Between the trimmed V and J ends, which lost 0 bases and 0 bases, there was a span of 6 bases. The CDR3 consists of 14 residues. Germline V lookup: CDR1 SGHRS, CDR2 YFSETQ. The CDR3 spells CASSLETPNYGYTF. The CDR3 coding sequence is TGCGCCAGCAGCTTGGAGACTCCTAACTATGGCTACACCTTC.

This chain joins TRBV7-2 and TRBJ2-3; unclear D gene. The CDR3 runs to 14 residues. Germline values: CDR1 SGHTA, CDR2 FQGNSA. V gave up 3 bases and J gave up 6 bases, with 13 bases separating them. The CDR3 sequence is CASSFLQRRDTQYF. CDR3 bases: TGTGCCAGCAGCTTTTTACAGAGGCGGGATACGCAGTATTTT.

Judged by abundance, this clonotype is medium-sized. The chain couples TRBV5-4 to TRBJ2-1; D remains ambiguous. This CDR3 is 13 amino acids long. Germline V gives CDR1 SGHNT, CDR2 YYREEE (reference sequence). Trimming left V 0 bases short and J 9 bases short, with 10 bases between. For the CDR3, the DNA is TGTGCCAGCAGCTTGGATCGGTCCCGTGAGCAGTTCTTC. Protein product: CASSLDRSREQFF.

The chain combines TRBV7-2 with TRBJ2-3, with no clear D. Trimming stripped 5 bases from V and 4 bases from J, with 10 bases between. The CDR3 runs 13 residues. Germline values: CDR1 SGHTA, CDR2 FQGNSA. CDR3 amino acids: CASSPLTPDTQYF. Here the CDR3 DNA reads TGTGCCAGCAGCCCCCTGACCCCAGATACGCAGTATTTT.

This clonotype was found many times. The chain carries TRBV20-1 and TRBJ2-1, with TRBD2 matching over 9 bases. This CDR3 region has 16 residues. J lost 1 base, V lost 3 bases, and 7 bases had no gene match. Germline values: CDR1 DFQATT, CDR2 SNEGSKA (reference sequence). The CDR3 here is CSARVAGGRSYNEQFF. Written as DNA, the CDR3 is TGCAGTGCTAGGGTGGCGGGGGGGCGATCCTACAATGAGCAGTTCTTC.

This clonotype occurred many times. CDR3 in DNA: TGTGCCACCAGTATGGGGAGGGGAAAGGTCAATGAGCAGTTCTTC. It is translated as CATSMGRGKVNEQFF. The rearrangement joins TRBV24-1 to TRBJ2-1; 7 bases are shared with TRBD2. The CDR3 is made up of 15 amino acids. Trimming took 6 bases from V and 6 from J; bases not matched to a gene: 10. The germline V gene has CDR1 KGHDR and CDR2 SFDVKD.

There are many counts of this clonotype. V and J are TRBV19 and TRBJ2-2; TRBD1 aligns across 11 bases. The CDR3 is 16 amino acids. CDR1 is LNHDA and CDR2 is SQIVND in the germline V gene (reference sequence). V lost 7 bases, J lost 5 bases, and 9 bases stayed unmatched. The chain's CDR3 is CASTSSDRGRTGELFF. CDR3 sequence (DNA): TGTGCCAGTACCTCCTCGGACAGGGGGCGTACCGGGGAGCTGTTTTTT.

Within the sample, this clonotype is medium-sized. CDR3 DNA sequence: TGTGCCAGCAATTCGGCGATGGTGACCGGGGAGCTGTTTTTT. Encoded protein: CASNSAMVTGELFF. V is TRBV9 and J is TRBJ2-2, with unresolved D. Trimming cost V 6 bases and J 5 bases, with 14 bases left between them. CDR1 and CDR2 (germline): SGDLS, YYNGEE. CDR3 length equals 14 residues.

The chain employs TRBV20-1 and TRBJ2-2; no reliable D call. CDR3 length: 14 amino acids. The V gene lost 4 bases and the J gene lost 0 bases, with 9 bases spanning the gap. Germline V gives CDR1 DFQATT, CDR2 SNEGSKA (reference sequence). The CDR3 loop reads CSANTEANTGELFF. The CDR3 DNA follows: TGCAGTGCTAATACAGAGGCGAACACCGGGGAGCTGTTTTTT.